The 13 T cell receptor beta chains presented below share a single source sample, sequenced in a study of tissue T cells after allogeneic stem cell transplantation. The table came from immunoSEQ multiplex PCR; TCRdb's copy has only in-frame clones and leaves some out. This table holds tens of thousands of clones, approximately 69% found once. The sample was blood. Every receptor here comes from a female BALB/c mouse in good health. MHC haplotype of the mouse line: H2-d.

A remark on this clone: The listed genes are named as in mouse. The CDR3 goes on 1 residue after the read ends, and that part is filled in from the germline J gene. This rearrangement joins TRBV5 to TRBJ1-4; TRBD1 agrees at 8 bases. Germline CDR1 is LGHNA and CDR2 is YNLKQL (reference sequence). The V and J ends lost 0 bases and 6 bases, in that order; junction bases with no gene match: 6. CDR3 length: 16 residues. CDR3 in amino acids: CASSQDGQGADERLFF. The part of the CDR3 DNA that was read is TGTGCCAGCAGCCAAGATGGCCAGGGGGCCGACGAAAGATTATTT.

About this clone itself: Gene names denote mouse genes. From the germline J gene comes the end of the CDR3, since the read stops 1 residue before it. This chain links TRBV13-1 with TRBJ2-1, with a possible D match to TRBD1 (7 bases). CDR3 length: 14 amino acids. V was trimmed by 0 bases and J by 5 bases, leaving 9 bases between them. In germline, CDR1 is NSHNY, CDR2 SYGAGN. This chain's CDR3 is CASSDARGDAEQFF. The CDR3 bases that were read are TGTGCCAGCAGTGATGCCAGGGGGGATGCTGAGCAGTTC.

In the case of this clone: The gene names here belong to mouse. The read falls 1 residue short of the CDR3 end, and the missing part is taken from the germline J gene. The chain couples TRBV2 to TRBJ1-1; D remains ambiguous. The ends were cut back, 1 base at V and 5 bases at J, with 8 bases in the middle. The V gene's germline CDR1 is LGHNA and CDR2 YSYQKL. This CDR3 is 13 amino acids long. Partial CDR3 DNA: TGTGCCAGCAGCCAAGGACCCTCTACAGAAGTCTTC. This gives the protein CASSQGPSTEVF. The CDR3 reads in full as CASSQGPSTEVFF.

Turning to this clone: Gene names denote mouse genes. The read stops 1 residue short of the end of the CDR3; the missing end is completed from the germline J gene. V and J are TRBV2 and TRBJ2-7; TRBD2 matches at 10 bases. This CDR3 has 14 amino acids. V shed 0 bases and J 6 bases; nucleotides not matched to a gene: 2. Per germline, CDR1 LGHNA and CDR2 YSYQKL. The CDR3 sequence: CASSQDWGGAEQYF. Incomplete CDR3 DNA: TGTGCCAGCAGCCAAGACTGGGGGGGCGCTGAACAGTAC.

With regard to this clone: The listed genes are named as in mouse. The DNA ends 1 residue before the CDR3 does, and the rest of the CDR3 is filled in from the germline J gene. The V call is TRBV1, the J call TRBJ2-7, with 10 bases that match TRBD1. CDR3 length: 15 amino acids. Germline CDR1 is NSQYPW and CDR2 is LRSPGD (reference sequence). The J segment lost 5 bases and the V segment lost 3 bases, leaving 7 bases of the junction unmatched. The covered CDR3 bases are TGCACCTGCAGTGCCTCCGGGACAGGGGAGGATGAACAGTAC. Translating it yields CTCSASGTGEDEQY. The whole CDR3 reads CTCSASGTGEDEQYF.

Turning to this clone: Gene names follow the mouse nomenclature. The CDR3 goes on 1 residue after the read ends, and that part is filled in from the germline J gene. The chain links TRBV13-1 to TRBJ1-4, with TRBD1 as a possible D gene (6 bases). Trimming took 5 bases from V and 0 from J, leaving 8 bases between them. The CDR3 is 14 amino acids. The germline gives CDR1 NSHNY, CDR2 SYGAGN. The covered CDR3 bases are TGTGCCAGCAGAGGGGGGATTTCCAACGAAAGATTATTT. It encodes CASRGGISNERLF. The entire CDR3 reads CASRGGISNERLFF.

As concerns this clone: Genes and germline are mouse. The sequenced fragment ends 1 residue before the CDR3 boundary, so the rest is inferred from the germline J gene. The V gene is TRBV13-2, the J gene TRBJ2-5; tentatively, D is TRBD1 or TRBD2 (6 bases each). Germline V gene data show CDR1 as NNHNN and CDR2 as SYGAGS (reference sequence). This CDR3 is built from 14 residues. The V end was cut by 0 bases, the J end by 3 bases, with 8 bases between. The CDR3 is CASGDEGGQDTQYF. The sequenced part of the CDR3 DNA is TGTGCCAGCGGTGATGAGGGGGGACAAGACACCCAGTAC.

With regard to this clone: Gene names and germline refer to mouse. The read falls 1 residue short of the CDR3 end, and the missing part is taken from the germline J gene. This rearrangement joins TRBV13-2 to TRBJ2-3; D is uncertain. The CDR3 is made up of 12 amino acids. The V gene's germline CDR1 is NNHNN and CDR2 SYGAGS (reference sequence). Trimming removed 2 bases at V and 5 bases at J, with 6 bases between. CDR3 DNA, as far as it was read: TGTGCCAGCGGTGAGAACTTAGAAACGCTGTAT. It yields the protein CASGENLETLY. The whole CDR3 reads CASGENLETLYF.

Turning to this clone: The genes and germline here are from mouse. The read comes to an end 1 residue before the CDR3 does, leaving the germline J gene to fill in the end. V usage is TRBV13-1 and J usage is TRBJ2-5; D unresolved. The CDR3 is 11 residues long. V was pared by 0 bases and J by 8 bases, with 4 bases between. Germline loops: CDR1 NSHNY, CDR2 SYGAGN. This CDR3 is CASSDGSTQYF. The DNA read from the CDR3 is TGTGCCAGCAGTGATGGGAGCACCCAGTAC.

Remarks on this clone: Genes and germline come from the mouse. The read stops 1 residue short of the end of the CDR3; the missing end is completed from the germline J gene. The genes are TRBV13-1 and TRBJ2-2, with 11 positions matching TRBD2. This CDR3 region has 18 residues. Unmatched junction bases numbered 7, after V lost 0 bases and J lost 3 bases. Germline CDR1 and CDR2: NSHNY and SYGAGN. CDR3 bases read: TGTGCCAGCAGTGATGCAAACTGGGGGGGCGCGGACACCGGGCAGCTCTAC. Translation gives CASSDANWGGADTGQLY. The full-length CDR3 reads as CASSDANWGGADTGQLYF.

This clone was found a few times. Genes and germline come from the mouse. From the germline J gene comes the end of the CDR3, since the read stops 1 residue before it. This chain links TRBV19 with TRBJ1-3, with 9 positions matching TRBD1. Per the germline V gene, CDR1 is FNHDT and CDR2 is SITEND (reference sequence). CDR3 length: 16 residues. The V gene end was trimmed by 6 bases and the J gene end by 0 bases; junction bases not matched to a gene: 7. The CDR3 region is CASISGTGSSGNTLYF. CDR3 DNA (partial): TGTGCCAGCATATCCGGGACAGGGAGTTCTGGAAATACGCTCTAT.

As to this clone: Gene names follow the mouse nomenclature. The sequenced CDR3 bases are TGCACCTGCAGTGCAGATGAGGGGCGAGTCTTC. It codes for CTCSADEGRVF. The full CDR3 reads CTCSADEGRVFF. The chain uses TRBV1 and TRBJ1-1; weak D call: TRBD1 (5 bases). The read comes to an end 1 residue before the CDR3 does, leaving the germline J gene to fill in the end. Trimming shortened V by 0 bases and J by 10 bases, and 9 bases separated the two germline ends. Germline loops: CDR1 NSQYPW, CDR2 LRSPGD (reference sequence). The CDR3 runs to 12 residues.

A few counts support this clone. Gene and germline names: mouse. Coverage ceases 1 residue before the CDR3 finishes, and the germline J gene fills in the end. V and J are TRBV13-3 and TRBJ2-1; D call uncertain. The CDR3 has 12 residues. V shed 7 bases and J shed 1 base, with 6 bases lying between them. From germline, CDR1 is NNHDY and CDR2 SYVADS. This chain's CDR3 is CASEDNYAEQFF. CDR3 DNA (partial): TGTGCCAGCGAGGACAACTATGCTGAGCAGTTC.